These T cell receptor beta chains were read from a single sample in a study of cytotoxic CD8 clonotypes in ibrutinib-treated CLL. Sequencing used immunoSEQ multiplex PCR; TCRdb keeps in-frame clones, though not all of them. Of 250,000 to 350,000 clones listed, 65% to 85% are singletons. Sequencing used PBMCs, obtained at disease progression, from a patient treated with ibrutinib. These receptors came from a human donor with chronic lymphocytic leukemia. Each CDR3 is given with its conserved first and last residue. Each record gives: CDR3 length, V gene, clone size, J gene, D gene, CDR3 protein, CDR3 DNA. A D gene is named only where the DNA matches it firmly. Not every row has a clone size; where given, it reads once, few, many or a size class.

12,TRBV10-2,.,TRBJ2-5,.,CASSDGRETQYF,TGCGCCAGCAGTGACGGGCGGGAGACCCAGTACTTC
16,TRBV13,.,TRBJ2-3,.,CASSFGSTGRTDTQYF,TGTGCCAGCAGCTTTGGGTCGACGGGGCGCACAGATACGCAGTATTTT
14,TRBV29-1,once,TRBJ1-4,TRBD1,CSGTTGGGNEKLFF,TGCAGCGGGACAACAGGGGGCGGTAATGAAAAACTGTTTTTT
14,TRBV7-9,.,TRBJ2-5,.,CASSKSWGEETQYF,TGTGCCAGCAGCAAATCTTGGGGGGAAGAGACCCAGTACTTC
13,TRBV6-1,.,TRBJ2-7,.,CASRVPGMDEQYF,TGTGCCAGCAGAGTTCCCGGGATGGACGAGCAGTACTTC
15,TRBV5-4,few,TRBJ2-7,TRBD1,CASTKGQGIAYEQYF,TGTGCCAGCACGAAGGGACAGGGTATAGCCTACGAGCAGTACTTC
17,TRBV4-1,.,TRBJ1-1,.,CASSQTSTAILNTEAFF,TGCGCCAGCAGCCAGACCAGTACCGCAATTCTGAACACTGAAGCTTTCTTT
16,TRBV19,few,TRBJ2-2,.,CASSITGQLNTGELFF,TGTGCCAGTAGTATCACAGGACAGCTCAACACCGGGGAGCTGTTTTTT
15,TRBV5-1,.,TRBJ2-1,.,CASSLRWTDYNEQFF,TGCGCCAGCAGCTTGAGATGGACAGACTACAATGAGCAGTTCTTC
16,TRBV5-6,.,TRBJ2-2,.,CASSWEPRTNTGELFF,TGTGCCAGCAGCTGGGAGCCGAGGACGAACACCGGGGAGCTGTTTTTT
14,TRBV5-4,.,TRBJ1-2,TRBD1,CASIREGGTANYTF,TGTGCCAGCATCCGGGAGGGAGGGACAGCGAACTACACCTTC
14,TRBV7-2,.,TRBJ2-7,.,CASSLGGGAYEQYF,TGTGCCAGCAGCTTAGGAGGTGGGGCCTACGAGCAGTACTTC
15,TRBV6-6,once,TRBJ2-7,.,CASSYSGGRGYEQYF,TGTGCCAGCAGTTACTCGGGGGGGCGCGGGTACGAGCAGTACTTC
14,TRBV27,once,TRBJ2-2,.,CASSLGQTSGELFF,TGTGCCAGCAGTTTAGGACAGACTTCCGGGGAGCTGTTTTTT
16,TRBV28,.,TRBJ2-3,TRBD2,CASSELAGVVTDTQYF,TGTGCCAGCAGTGAACTAGCGGGAGTCGTCACAGATACGCAGTATTTT
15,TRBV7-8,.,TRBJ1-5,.,CASSPRTVANQPQHF,TGTGCCAGCAGCCCTAGGACAGTAGCAAATCAGCCCCAGCATTTT
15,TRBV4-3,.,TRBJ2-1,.,CASSQDRGNLDEQFF,TGCGCCAGCAGCCAAGACAGGGGAAACTTAGATGAGCAGTTCTTC
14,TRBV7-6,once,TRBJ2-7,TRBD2,CASSLAGLAAEQYF,TGTGCCAGCAGCCTTGCGGGACTAGCAGCCGAGCAGTACTTC
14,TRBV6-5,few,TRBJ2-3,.,CASSPRGVADTQYF,TGTGCCAGCAGCCCACGAGGCGTCGCAGATACGCAGTATTTT
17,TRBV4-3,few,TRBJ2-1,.,CASSQTWWQGHYNEQFF,TGCGCCAGCAGCCAAACTTGGTGGCAAGGGCACTACAATGAGCAGTTCTTC
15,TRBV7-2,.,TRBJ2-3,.,CASRFRLRNGDTQYF,TGTGCCAGCAGATTCAGACTTAGGAACGGGGATACGCAGTATTTT
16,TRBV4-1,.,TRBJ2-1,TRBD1,CASSQVQGQIYNEQFF,TGCGCCAGCAGCCAAGTCCAGGGACAGATTTACAATGAGCAGTTCTTC
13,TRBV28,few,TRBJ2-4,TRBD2,CASRRGEGNIQYF,TGTGCCAGCCGACGGGGGGAGGGAAACATTCAGTACTTC
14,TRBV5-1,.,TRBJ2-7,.,CASSLSGGLYEQYF,TGCGCCAGCAGCTTGTCAGGGGGACTCTACGAGCAGTACTTC
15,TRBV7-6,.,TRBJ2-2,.,CASRLTGTTTGELFF,TGTGCCAGCAGATTAACCGGGACAACTACCGGGGAGCTGTTTTTT
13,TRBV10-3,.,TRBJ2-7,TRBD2,CAILTSASYEQYF,TGTGCCATCCTGACTAGCGCGTCCTACGAGCAGTACTTC
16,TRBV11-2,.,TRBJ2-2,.,CASSSQTGTNTGELFF,TGTGCCAGCAGCTCCCAGACGGGCACGAACACCGGGGAGCTGTTTTTT
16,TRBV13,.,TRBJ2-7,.,CASSLGLKGRASEQYF,TGTGCCAGCAGCTTAGGCCTAAAGGGCAGGGCCTCCGAGCAGTACTTC
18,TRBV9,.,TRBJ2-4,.,CASSAGIRGGLAKNIQYF,TGTGCCAGCAGCGCTGGGATTCGAGGGGGGCTGGCCAAAAACATTCAGTACTTC
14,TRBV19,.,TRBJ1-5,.,CASRTGTKSQPQHF,TGTGCCAGTAGAACCGGAACCAAGTCCCAGCCCCAGCATTTT
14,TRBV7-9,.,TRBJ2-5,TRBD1,CASSLVSRGETQYF,TGTGCCAGCAGCTTAGTTTCCAGGGGGGAGACCCAGTACTTC
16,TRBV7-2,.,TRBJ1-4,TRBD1,CASSFRDRGRGEKLFF,TGTGCCAGCAGCTTCCGGGACAGGGGGCGCGGTGAAAAACTGTTTTTT
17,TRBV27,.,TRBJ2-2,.,CASSFSPLYANTGELFF,TGTGCCAGCAGTTTTTCACCTTTGTACGCGAACACCGGGGAGCTGTTTTTT
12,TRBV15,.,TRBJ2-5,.,CATSRSAETQYF,TGTGCCACCAGCAGATCGGCAGAGACCCAGTACTTC
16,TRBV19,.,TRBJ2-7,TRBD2,CASSMDPASGSYEQYF,TGTGCCAGTAGTATGGACCCGGCTAGCGGGAGCTACGAGCAGTACTTC
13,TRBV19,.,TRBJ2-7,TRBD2,CASSSGGKVEQYF,TGTGCCAGTAGCAGCGGGGGGAAGGTCGAGCAGTACTTC
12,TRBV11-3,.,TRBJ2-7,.,CASSLGNYEQYF,TGTGCCAGCAGCTTAGGGAATTACGAGCAGTACTTC
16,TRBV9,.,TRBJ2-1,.,CASSVFGTRTYNEQFF,TGTGCCAGCAGCGTATTCGGAACTAGAACTTACAATGAGCAGTTCTTC
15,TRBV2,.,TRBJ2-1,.,CASTRTGSPYNEQFF,TGTGCCAGCACCCGGACGGGGTCCCCCTACAATGAGCAGTTCTTC
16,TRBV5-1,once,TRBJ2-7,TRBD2,CASSLVVGRSRNEQYF,TGCGCCAGCAGCTTGGTTGTCGGGAGGTCCCGGAACGAGCAGTACTTC
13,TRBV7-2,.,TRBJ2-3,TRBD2,CAGSGGVPDTQYF,TGTGCCGGTAGCGGGGGGGTGCCAGATACGCAGTATTTT
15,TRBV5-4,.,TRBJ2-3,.,CASSLGLGPTDTQYF,TGTGCCAGCAGCCTGGGGCTAGGGCCGACAGATACGCAGTATTTT